This T cell receptor beta chain comes out of a study of blood T cell repertoires in COVID-19. Study context: The origin of the acute and convalescent COVID-19 samples was the United States, Italy and Spain. T cells, B-cell-depleted T cells, or PBMCs supplied cDNA or gDNA.

Libraries were prepared by immunoSEQ multiplex PCR; TCRdb keeps only in-frame clonotypes and omits some of them. The repertoire holds just over 150,000 clones, with 80% to 90% as singletons. The CDR3 has 14 residues. The germline gives CDR1 SQVTM, CDR2 ANQGSEA. The V gene end was trimmed by 5 bases and the J gene end by 5 bases; junction bases not matched to a gene: 8. This rearrangement joins TRBV29-1 to TRBJ1-1; 10 bases are a match to TRBD1. The receptor was isolated from a woman aged 40-49 years with acute or convalescent COVID-19. Sequencing used peripheral blood. The CDR3 is CSVSRGQGRTEAFF. The CDR3 bases are TGCAGCGTTAGCCGGGGACAGGGGCGAACTGAAGCTTTCTTT.